The next 8 T cell receptor beta chains were all read from a single sample in a study of CD8 T cells in ankylosing spondylitis. TCRdb reanalysed the 5' RACE reads using MiXCR and keeps one entry per CDR3 protein. The repertoire includes 85,000 to 100,000 distinct CDR3 sequences, roughly 9.6% of them detected once, and under 6% sits in the top ten. Sequences were obtained from blood, either unsorted or a sorted T cell fraction (not recorded which). The receptors derive from a male donor with ankylosing spondylitis or in good health (not recorded which).

This clonotype was detected ten times or more. The chain joins TRBV29-1 to TRBJ2-3, with 10 positions matching TRBD1. V trimming: 4 bases; J trimming: 5 bases; junction bases outside the gene matches: 6. Germline CDR1 is SQVTM and CDR2 is ANQGSEA. This CDR3 is built from 14 residues. Here the CDR3 reads CSVVWTGGGDTQYF. For the CDR3, the DNA is TGCAGCGTTGTTTGGACAGGGGGAGGAGATACGCAGTATTTT.

This clonotype was observed many times. This chain links TRBV6-1 with TRBJ2-2; 9 nucleotides align to TRBD2. This CDR3 has 16 amino acids. V gave up 7 bases and J gave up 5 bases; unmatched junction bases: 11. Germline V gene lookup returns CDR1 MNHNS and CDR2 SASEGT. The CDR3 bases are TGTGCCAGCATCATGAGCGGGGGGAAGTCGACCGGGGAGCTGTTTTTT. Amino acid sequence: CASIMSGGKSTGELFF.

This clonotype was counted at least ten times. This chain links TRBV20-1 with TRBJ2-5; perhaps TRBD2 as D (5 bases). The CDR3 extends over 12 amino acids. V dropped 3 bases and J dropped 2 bases, with 7 bases sitting between them. The germline gives CDR1 DFQATT, CDR2 SNEGSKA (reference sequence). CDR3 residues: CSARREQETQYF. CDR3 nucleotide sequence: TGCAGTGCTAGGAGGGAACAAGAGACCCAGTACTTC.

CDR3 bases: TGTGCCAGCACGCTACAATACGGGGGAACCTACGAGCAGTACTTC. Protein product: CASTLQYGGTYEQYF. The chain is built from TRBV2 and TRBJ2-7, with D possibly matching TRBD2 (6 bases). Trimming left V 7 bases short and J 2 bases short, with 18 bases between. The CDR3 has 15 amino acids. Germline assignment: CDR1 SNHLY and CDR2 FYNNEI.

This clonotype was seen repeatedly, ten times or more. The chain couples TRBV7-8 to TRBJ2-7; D gene uncertain. V was trimmed by 2 bases and J by 0 bases, leaving 8 bases between them. The CDR3 is 14 residues long. CDR1 and CDR2 from the germline V gene are SGHVS and FQNEAQ. The CDR3 here is CASSLNTDSYEQYF. Here the CDR3 DNA reads TGTGCCAGCAGCTTAAACACGGACTCCTACGAGCAGTACTTC.

About this clonotype: Germline is not matched at one junction end, which may reflect a read error. The chain is built from TRBV11-2 and TRBJ1-2, with D tentatively TRBD1 (6 bases). The CDR3 length is 14 residues. Germline V gives CDR1 SGHAT, CDR2 FQNNGV. DNA for the CDR3: TGTGCCAGCAGCCAGATACAGGGTGTGCCCCAGTATGCCTTC. Translation gives CASSQIQGVPQYAF.

The sample holds many counts of this clonotype. The chain is built from TRBV9 and TRBJ1-5; D is ambiguous. Between the trimmed V and J ends, which lost 0 bases and 8 bases, there was a span of 9 bases. This CDR3 contains 13 residues. From germline, CDR1 is SGDLS and CDR2 YYNGEE. The DNA for the CDR3 is TGTGCCAGCAGCGTAGGGGTGAGTAAGCCCCAGCATTTT. It encodes CASSVGVSKPQHF.

This clonotype was detected many times. V is TRBV3-1 and J is TRBJ2-3; D ambiguous. V lost 3 bases to trimming and J lost 4 bases, with 17 bases between them. The germline V gene has CDR1 LGHDT and CDR2 YNNKEL (reference sequence). This CDR3 is 16 amino acids long. Written as DNA, the CDR3 is TGTGCCAGCAGCCAGGTAACGGACCACGACCCAGATACGCAGTATTTT. It specifies CASSQVTDHDPDTQYF.